The 17 T cell receptor beta chains listed next were all sequenced from one sample in a study of blood T cell repertoires in COVID-19. The repertoire was sequenced with immunoSEQ multiplex PCR; TCRdb's copy has only in-frame clones and lacks some. The table has roughly 90,000 clones, roughly 88% seen once; the top ten hold 1.5%. The sequenced sample consisted of peripheral blood. The origin of the receptors is a human donor with active COVID-19. The donor label of this sample is uncertain.

The V call is TRBV2, the J call TRBJ1-1, with 7 bases aligning to TRBD1. Germline lookup yields CDR1 SNHLY and CDR2 FYNNEI. Unmatched junction bases numbered 5, after V lost 4 bases and J lost 3 bases. This CDR3 spans 14 amino acids. CDR3 amino acids: CASSVQGVYTEAFF. Here the CDR3 DNA reads TGTGCCAGCAGTGTCCAGGGGGTGTACACTGAAGCTTTCTTT.

This clone was seen a single time. V is TRBV2 and J is TRBJ2-2, with 7 bases identical to TRBD1. The CDR3 extends over 15 amino acids. From germline, CDR1 is SNHLY and CDR2 FYNNEI. V lost 7 bases, J lost 5 bases, and 10 bases stayed unmatched. This CDR3 is CASTRQGIQTGELFF. CDR3 in DNA: TGTGCCAGCACCAGACAGGGCATTCAAACCGGGGAGCTGTTTTTT. Filled out from reference TRBV2 and TRBJ2-2, the complete variable domain reads EPEVTQTPSHQVTQMGQEVILRCVPISNHLYFYWYRQILGQKVEFLVSFYNNEISEKSEIFDDQFSVERPDGSNFTLKIRSTKLEDSAMYFCASTRQGIQTGELFFGEGSRLTVL.

This chain uses TRBV19 with TRBJ1-3; 9 bases map to TRBD1. After removal of 5 bases from V and 1 base from J, the junction contained 3 bases not matched to a gene. CDR1 is LNHDA, CDR2 SQIVND, per germline (reference sequence). This CDR3 is built from 15 residues. The CDR3 loop is CASSGQGLSGNTIYF. The CDR3 coding sequence is TGTGCCAGTAGTGGACAGGGGTTATCTGGAAACACCATATATTTT.

The genes are TRBV19 and TRBJ2-1; D possibly corresponds to TRBD2 (5 bases). Germline V lookup: CDR1 LNHDA, CDR2 SQIVND (reference sequence). V shed 3 bases and J shed 0 bases, with 15 bases lying between them. This CDR3 contains 17 residues. CDR3 loop: CASSITRLPSSYNEQFF. The DNA for the CDR3 is TGTGCCAGTAGTATTACCCGACTACCGAGCTCCTACAATGAGCAGTTCTTC.

The rearrangement uses TRBV25-1 and TRBJ2-5; 11 nucleotides align to TRBD2. The CDR3 runs to 17 residues. CDR1 is MGHDK, CDR2 SYGVNS, per germline. After removal of 5 bases from V and 2 bases from J, the junction contained 10 bases not matched to a gene. CDR3 bases: TGTGCCAGCAGTCCAACCAGGGGACTAGCGGAACAAGAGACCCAGTACTTC. Its protein is CASSPTRGLAEQETQYF.

This clone was recorded once. CDR3 in amino acids: CASSGGQGNSPLHF. As DNA, the CDR3 is TGTGCCAGCAGCGGAGGACAGGGGAATTCACCCCTCCACTTT. J is TRBJ1-6 and V is TRBV9; 9 bases line up with TRBD1. V shed 3 bases and J 7 bases; nucleotides not matched to a gene: 2. The CDR3 runs 14 residues. Germline V CDR1 and CDR2: SGDLS, YYNGEE. The full variable domain, rest sourced from reference TRBV9 and TRBJ1-6, is DSGVTQTPKHLITATGQRVTLRCSPRSGDLSVYWYQQSLDQGLQFLIQYYNGEERAKGNILERFSAQQFPDLHSELNLSSLELGDSALYFCASSGGQGNSPLHFGNGTRLTVT.

The chain couples TRBV29-1 to TRBJ2-5, with TRBD2 as a possible D gene (5 bases). Germline V lookup: CDR1 SQVTM, CDR2 ANQGSEA. This CDR3 is built from 12 residues. V lost 4 bases to trimming and J lost 0 bases, with 6 bases between them. The CDR3 region has the DNA TGCAGCGTTGTAGCGTACCAAGAGACCCAGTACTTC. It is translated as CSVVAYQETQYF.

This clone has only a few counts. The CDR3, as DNA: TGTGCCAGCAGCTTCCGATGGACAGGGCGTAAAGATACGCAGTATTTT. Its translation is CASSFRWTGRKDTQYF. The chain is built from TRBV5-5 and TRBJ2-3; 8 bases are a match to TRBD1. V lost 2 bases to trimming and J lost 5 bases; unmatched junction nucleotides: 10. Germline loops: CDR1 SGHKS, CDR2 YYEKEE (reference sequence). The CDR3 contains 16 residues.

This sequence joins TRBV4-2 and TRBJ2-5; D is perhaps TRBD2 (5 bases). The CDR3 totals 14 residues. Germline-derived CDR1 and CDR2 are LGHNA and YNFKEQ. Trimming cost V 5 bases and J 1 base, with 11 bases left between them. CDR3 loop: CASSEAGGQETQYF. The CDR3 region has the DNA TGTGCCAGCAGCGAAGCTGGAGGCCAAGAGACCCAGTACTTC.

The V call is TRBV4-1, the J call TRBJ1-1; 8 bases align to TRBD1. Trimming cost V 1 base and J 4 bases; bases outside gene matches: 14. The CDR3 sequence is 18 residues long. From germline, CDR1 is MGHRA and CDR2 YSYEKL. The CDR3 loop is CASSQAGTGVGVGTEAFF. The CDR3 bases are TGCGCCAGCAGCCAAGCTGGGACAGGAGTGGGCGTGGGCACTGAAGCTTTCTTT.

The chain links TRBV5-1 to TRBJ2-7; weak D call: TRBD2 (5 bases). The V end lost 0 bases, the J end lost 1 base, and 8 bases lay between the germline ends. The CDR3 has 14 residues. Looked up from germline, CDR1 is SGHRS and CDR2 is YFSETQ. CDR3 nucleotide sequence: TGCGCCAGCAGCTTGGCGGGGAATTCCTACGAGCAGTACTTC. It translates to CASSLAGNSYEQYF.

This chain connects TRBV5-3 to TRBJ1-2, with D possibly matching TRBD1 (5 bases). TRBV5-3 is an ORF, and what it does is uncertain. Trimming stripped 4 bases from V and 7 bases from J, with 20 bases between. The CDR3 runs to 15 residues. CDR3 sequence: CARSGTRDSEGGYTF. CDR3 nucleotide sequence: TGTGCCAGAAGCGGGACCCGGGACTCGGAGGGTGGCTACACCTTC.

V and J are TRBV16 and TRBJ1-1; the match to TRBD1 covers 8 bases. V shed 4 bases and J 3 bases; nucleotides not matched to a gene: 7. The length of the CDR3 is 15 residues. Germline CDR1 KGHSY, CDR2 FQNENV. In DNA, the CDR3 is TGTGCCAGCAGCCCTCAACAGGGGGGGTACACTGAAGCTTTCTTT. This codes for CASSPQQGGYTEAFF.

This clone was detected only a few times. The V gene is TRBV13, the J gene TRBJ1-3; TRBD1 aligns across 12 bases. V gave up 3 bases and J gave up 7 bases; unmatched junction bases: 7. The CDR3 contains 16 residues. Germline-derived CDR1 and CDR2 are PRHDT and FYEKMQ (reference sequence). CDR3 bases: TGTGCCAGCAGCTTCGGGACAGGGGGCGCCGGGAACACCATATATTTT. Protein sequence: CASSFGTGGAGNTIYF.

The chain joins TRBV6-2 or TRBV6-3 to TRBJ2-1; 10 nucleotides agree with TRBD1. The V and J ends lost 2 bases and 4 bases, in that order; junction bases with no gene match: 14. This CDR3 region has 19 residues. CDR1 is MNHEY and CDR2 is SVGEGT in the germline V gene. The CDR3, as DNA: TGTGCCAGCAGTTACCGAAGACAGGGGGCCTCCTTTCTTTACAATGAGCAGTTCTTC. Translation gives CASSYRRQGASFLYNEQFF.

The sample holds one count of this clone. This chain joins TRBV6-2 or TRBV6-3 and TRBJ2-2; unclear D gene. Per the germline V gene, CDR1 is MNHEY and CDR2 is SVGEGT. V was shortened by 5 bases and J by 4 bases, with 11 bases between the two germline ends. CDR3 length: 14 amino acids. CDR3 coding DNA: TGTGCCAGCAGTCCACACGGCGGCACCGGGGAGCTGTTTTTT. This translates into CASSPHGGTGELFF.

The chain joins TRBV21-1 to TRBJ1-5; the DNA was not used to check the table's D call, TRBD1. TRBV21-1 is tagged as a pseudogene. The CDR3 is made up of 17 amino acids. The CDR3 region is CASSPDGVQGAGQPQHF. CDR3 in DNA: TGTGCCAGCAGCCCCGATGGTGTTCAGGGGGCCGGTCAGCCCCAGCATTTT.